The following is a T cell receptor (beta chain) sequence with its context. This receptor's antigen is unknown. No base quality information exists; no much larger clone differs at one position. This entry belongs to a study of shared clonotypes between healthy human individuals (dated by TCRdb to the early 2020s). For the wider study: A couple of women and a few men aged 18 to 49 years were included in the cohort. The study deeply sequenced blood TCR repertoires of several healthy adults to estimate repertoire size and the extent of clonotype sharing between individuals. To increase sequencing depth and limit assay-specific biases, different laboratories used diverse techniques to prepare libraries and sequence TCR repertoires. For each donor, CD4 naive and CD4 memory were each run on three plates, CD8 naive on two plates, and CD8 memory on one plate. Leukapheresis yielded between about 0.85 and 10 billion PBMCs per donor.

CDR3 length: 12 amino acids, cysteine to phenylalanine. Only the CDR3 DNA is retained, 36 bases long and in frame from the first base. Deletion took 1 base off V and 14 bases off J, with a span of 13 bases between the germline ends. According to the germline V gene, CDR1 reads SGHDN and CDR2 reads FVKESK. TCR CDR3 regions were amplified from genomic DNA by multiplex PCR using the deep immunoSEQ assay. Extracted genomic DNA from each cell subset was spread evenly across all wells of several immunoSEQ 96-well plates, with each plate serving as a replicate. For sorted subsets, around 200 ng genomic DNA, equal to about 30,000 T cell genomes, was loaded into each replicate PCR. Purified libraries were measured with a Qubit 3.0 fluorometer, size-checked on a Bioanalyzer 2100, and measured again with the KAPA Library Quantification kit. Every immunoSEQ 96-well plate was sequenced on a separate single-read 150-cycle Illumina NextSeq 550 flow cell. In the authors' own workflow: Because only junctional sequences without quality scores were contained in the immunoSEQ output, filtering matching that applied to full-length reads could not be performed. To assign V/J genes and CDR3, sequences were annotated against IMGT germline references using PyIR, a Python wrapper for IgBLAST v1.9. Reads with weak V/J assignments (E-value above 1e-6), missing CDR3, stop codons, out-of-frame junctions, or ambiguous translated residues were removed. V3J clonotypes were defined as sequences sharing the same inferred V gene, J gene, and CDR3 amino acid sequence. Percentage overlap between repertoires was computed as shared unique clonotypes divided by the size of the smaller repertoire. Repertoire richness was assessed with RTK rarefaction, the Chao1 estimator, and Recon v2.1 estimates of unobserved clonotypes. Generation probabilities were computed with OLGA for all TCRbeta clonotypes obtained by the gDNA method from a handful of donors. TCRdb limited this immuneACCESS table to in-frame rearrangements with V and J called. A share of clones is missing; checked studies link under half to unresolved V genes, and the rest is unexplained. V, J and clone size are those of that table, while D and trimming were read from the DNA. This sample has 85,000 to 100,000 clones in its table, and over 60% of those were observed once. In total, the top ten clones hold about half of the sample.

Beyond this particular receptor, the publication reports: Sampling was restricted to blood, and TCR repertoires in tissue are likely to differ from TCR repertoires in blood. Naive subsets generally had larger estimated clonotype richness than memory subsets did. Because the study included a small number of donors, the genetic and exposure-history diversity represented was limited. Pairwise subsampling indicated that sequencing depth was expected to affect the degree of clonotype sharing among donors. Sharing across a few donors was observed for around 5% of naive CD4, about 3.2% of naive CD8, 2% to 2.5% of memory CD4, and about 0.39% of memory CD8 clonotypes. Even with the large sequencing depth, rarefaction of the sorted-subset datasets indicated that sequencing was incomplete. Clonotypes shared by all four sorted-subset donors showed higher generation probabilities than non-shared clonotypes.

Healthy HIV-negative adults with no recently reported acute infections or vaccinations were included as donors. Every donor was a Caucasian adult living in Nashville, Tennessee, USA. CD8 memory samples consisted of magnetically selected CD45RO+ cells combined with CCR7-negative CD45RA+ effector memory (TemRA) cells. After blood collection by leukapheresis, PBMCs were isolated using Ficoll-Histopaque density gradient centrifugation and then cryopreserved in the vapor phase of liquid nitrogen. Analytical flow cytometry was used to check the purity and quantity of every magnetically sorted T cell population. Genomic DNA was isolated from each sorted fraction and quantified by UV absorbance on a Nanodrop 2000c.

This receptor was taken from a man in his thirties or forties in good health. Source material: memory CD8+ T cells sorted from blood. The cell subset or site label here, explained by the study, means: CD45RO+ cells pooled with CCR7-negative TemRA cells. The chain uses TRBV14 and TRBJ2-3; no confident D gene assignment can be made. The DNA reads TGTGCCAGCAGCCAAGTCGCTAGTGAGTTGTATTTT. Its product reads: CASSQVASELYF.